A selection of T cell receptor beta chains follows, all from one sample in a study of T-cell reconstitution after alpha-beta-depleted transplantation in children. From the PCR reads, TCRdb called clonotypes with MiXCR, one entry per CDR3 protein. The sample records some 830,000 distinct CDR3 sequences, roughly 15% being singletons. The sequenced sample was PBMCs, mostly from graft donor cells, obtained 360 days after TCRalphabeta/CD19-depleted stem cell transplant. Source of these receptors: a male patient under 18 who had a stem cell transplant for acute lymphoblastic leukemia, so the T cells may come from the graft donor. Both conserved end residues are part of each CDR3. D genes are given only for firm matches. Clone size, where shown, is once, few, many, or a class for clones that have expanded.

D gene: -; J gene: TRBJ2-2; clone size: -; V gene: TRBV24-1; CDR3 DNA: TGTGCCACCAGTGTGTCAGGTCTGACCGGGGAGCTGTTTTTT; CDR3 protein: CATSVSGLTGELFF
D gene: -; J gene: TRBJ2-3; clone size: many; V gene: TRBV18; CDR3 DNA: TGTGCCAGCAGCCCGGGCGCAGATACGCAGTATTTT; CDR3 protein: CASSPGADTQYF
D gene: TRBD2; J gene: TRBJ2-1; clone size: -; V gene: TRBV3-1; CDR3 DNA: TGTGCCAGCGCCCGTGGGACTAGCGGGAGCAATGAGCAGTTCTTC; CDR3 protein: CASARGTSGSNEQFF
D gene: TRBD2; J gene: TRBJ2-7; clone size: few; V gene: TRBV12-3/TRBV12-4; CDR3 DNA: TGTGCCAGCAGTCCGGGCCAGGGGAGATTTTCTAGCGGGAGGGCCTACGAGCAGTACTTC; CDR3 protein: CASSPGQGRFSSGRAYEQYF
D gene: TRBD1; J gene: TRBJ2-3; clone size: -; V gene: TRBV2; CDR3 DNA: TGTGCCAGCAGCGAAGGATGGAGACAGGGAACAGATACGCAGTATTTT; CDR3 protein: CASSEGWRQGTDTQYF
D gene: -; J gene: TRBJ2-7; clone size: many; V gene: TRBV11-2; CDR3 DNA: TGTGCCAGCAGCTTACTCTCAGGAACCTACGAGCAGTACTTC; CDR3 protein: CASSLLSGTYEQYF
D gene: -; J gene: TRBJ2-3; clone size: few; V gene: TRBV12-3/TRBV12-4; CDR3 DNA: TGTGCCAGCAGTTTCAACTTAGCATCAGATACGCAGTATTTT; CDR3 protein: CASSFNLASDTQYF
D gene: -; J gene: TRBJ2-1; clone size: -; V gene: TRBV12-3/TRBV12-4; CDR3 DNA: TGTGCCAGCAGTAACTACGGGGTTAGCTCCTACAATGAGCAGTTCTTC; CDR3 protein: CASSNYGVSSYNEQFF
D gene: -; J gene: TRBJ1-1; clone size: -; V gene: TRBV7-1; CDR3 DNA: TGTGCCAGCAGCACTCGGGACACCGGGGACCCGAAGCACACTGAAGCTTTCTTT; CDR3 protein: CASSTRDTGDPKHTEAFF
D gene: -; J gene: TRBJ2-1; clone size: many; V gene: TRBV5-1; CDR3 DNA: TGCGCCAGCAGCGGGTACAGCCTTACCACCTACAATGAGCAGTTCTTC; CDR3 protein: CASSGYSLTTYNEQFF
D gene: -; J gene: TRBJ2-7; clone size: many; V gene: TRBV20-1; CDR3 DNA: TGCAGTGCTAGAGCGGTCGGGAGGGGACAGGCCTACGAGCAGTACTTC; CDR3 protein: CSARAVGRGQAYEQYF
D gene: TRBD2; J gene: TRBJ2-4; clone size: few; V gene: TRBV5-1; CDR3 DNA: TGCGCCAGAATGGGGGGGTGCCTAGCCAAAAACATTCAGTACTTC; CDR3 protein: CARMGGCLAKNIQYF
D gene: -; J gene: TRBJ1-5; clone size: few; V gene: TRBV4-1; CDR3 DNA: TGCGCCAGCAGCCAAGCGGCGGTGAGGTATAGCAATCAGCCCCAGCATTTT; CDR3 protein: CASSQAAVRYSNQPQHF
D gene: -; J gene: TRBJ2-1; clone size: few; V gene: TRBV5-6; CDR3 DNA: TGTGCCAGCAGCTTTGGGGCTCTTCAGGAGCAGTTCTTC; CDR3 protein: CASSFGALQEQFF
D gene: -; J gene: TRBJ2-3; clone size: few; V gene: TRBV27; CDR3 DNA: TGTGCCAGCAGTTCGTACCCTGGGCGGGGTAGCACAGATACGCAGTATTTT; CDR3 protein: CASSSYPGRGSTDTQYF
D gene: -; J gene: TRBJ2-3; clone size: -; V gene: TRBV27; CDR3 DNA: TGTGCCAGCAGTTTATGGGGGTCAGGCCAAGATACGCAGTATTTT; CDR3 protein: CASSLWGSGQDTQYF
D gene: TRBD1; J gene: TRBJ2-7; clone size: few; V gene: TRBV19; CDR3 DNA: TGTGCCAGTAGTCCAGGGGGCCCGGGATACGAGCAGTACTTC; CDR3 protein: CASSPGGPGYEQYF
D gene: -; J gene: TRBJ2-1; clone size: -; V gene: TRBV11-3; CDR3 DNA: TGTGCCAGCAGCTCTCCCAGGTACAATGAGCAGTTCTTC; CDR3 protein: CASSSPRYNEQFF
D gene: -; J gene: TRBJ1-5; clone size: -; V gene: TRBV4-2; CDR3 DNA: TGTGCCAGCAGCCAAGATCAGGGTCAGCCCCAGCATTTT; CDR3 protein: CASSQDQGQPQHF
D gene: TRBD2; J gene: TRBJ2-7; clone size: once; V gene: TRBV6-1; CDR3 DNA: TGTGCCAGCAGTGAAGGGTCGGGACTAGCGGACTACGAGCAGTACTTC; CDR3 protein: CASSEGSGLADYEQYF
D gene: -; J gene: TRBJ1-2; clone size: few; V gene: TRBV6-1; CDR3 DNA: TGTGCCAGCAGTGACCCACCGGGGAGTAACTATGGCTACACCTTC; CDR3 protein: CASSDPPGSNYGYTF
D gene: -; J gene: TRBJ1-1; clone size: -; V gene: TRBV7-8; CDR3 DNA: TGTGCCAGCAGCTCCTTCGCTGGGAACACTGAAGCTTTCTTT; CDR3 protein: CASSSFAGNTEAFF
D gene: TRBD2; J gene: TRBJ2-2; clone size: many; V gene: TRBV20-1; CDR3 DNA: TGCAGTGCTAGGGGACTAGCGGGAGTAGGCACCGGGGAGCTGTTTTTT; CDR3 protein: CSARGLAGVGTGELFF
D gene: TRBD1; J gene: TRBJ2-1; clone size: -; V gene: TRBV2; CDR3 DNA: TGTGCCAGCTGTCTTGGACAGGCCAAGAACAATGAGCAGTTCTTC; CDR3 protein: CASCLGQAKNNEQFF
D gene: TRBD2; J gene: TRBJ2-7; clone size: many; V gene: TRBV4-1; CDR3 DNA: TGCGCCAGCAGCCAACGTAGCGGGAGCCCCTACGAGCAGTACTTC; CDR3 protein: CASSQRSGSPYEQYF
D gene: TRBD1; J gene: TRBJ1-5; clone size: few; V gene: TRBV29-1; CDR3 DNA: TGCAGGCACCCCGATCATTCAGGGGGGCAGCCCCAGCATTTT; CDR3 protein: CRHPDHSGGQPQHF
D gene: -; J gene: TRBJ2-4; clone size: -; V gene: TRBV21-1; CDR3 DNA: TGTGCCACCACCGGGACAGCCAAAAACATTCAGTACTTC; CDR3 protein: CATTGTAKNIQYF
D gene: TRBD2; J gene: TRBJ2-1; clone size: few; V gene: TRBV24-1; CDR3 DNA: TGTGCCACCAGAGGAGCGGGAGAGGTTCAGTTCTTC; CDR3 protein: CATRGAGEVQFF
D gene: -; J gene: TRBJ1-1; clone size: -; V gene: TRBV6-5; CDR3 DNA: TGTGCCAGCAGTTACCTAGGACTGCTGAACACTGAAGCTTTCTTT; CDR3 protein: CASSYLGLLNTEAFF
D gene: -; J gene: TRBJ2-1; clone size: -; V gene: TRBV7-6; CDR3 DNA: TGTGCCAGCAGGTCCTTCGGGCAGCTCAATGAGCAGTTCTTC; CDR3 protein: CASRSFGQLNEQFF
D gene: -; J gene: TRBJ1-1; clone size: -; V gene: TRBV20-1; CDR3 DNA: TGCAGTGCTAGAGAGTTAAGGTTGGATGGAGCTTTCTTT; CDR3 protein: CSARELRLDGAFF
D gene: -; J gene: TRBJ2-3; clone size: -; V gene: TRBV15; CDR3 DNA: TGTGCCACCAGCAGAGTCTTTACAGGCACAGATACGCAGTATTTT; CDR3 protein: CATSRVFTGTDTQYF
D gene: -; J gene: TRBJ1-3; clone size: -; V gene: TRBV3-1; CDR3 DNA: TGTGCCAGCAGCCCCCTAGGGGACGTGAGAAACACCATATATTTT; CDR3 protein: CASSPLGDVRNTIYF
D gene: TRBD2; J gene: TRBJ2-1; clone size: -; V gene: TRBV6-1; CDR3 DNA: TGTGCCAGCAGACGACTAGCGGGAGTCTCCTCCTACAATGAGCAGTTCTTC; CDR3 protein: CASRRLAGVSSYNEQFF
D gene: -; J gene: TRBJ2-7; clone size: -; V gene: TRBV7-9; CDR3 DNA: TGTGCCAGCAGCTTAGGGAGGGATCCGTACTTC; CDR3 protein: CASSLGRDPYF
D gene: -; J gene: TRBJ2-7; clone size: -; V gene: TRBV7-6; CDR3 DNA: TGTGCCAGCAGCCCATGGGAGTCCTCCTACGAGCAGTACTTC; CDR3 protein: CASSPWESSYEQYF
D gene: -; J gene: TRBJ2-2; clone size: many; V gene: TRBV5-1; CDR3 DNA: TGCGCCAGTTACCGGGACTCCATCACCGGGGAGCTGTTTTTT; CDR3 protein: CASYRDSITGELFF
D gene: -; J gene: TRBJ1-2; clone size: once; V gene: TRBV28; CDR3 DNA: TGTGCCAGCAAGCTAAGGGCATCGGACCTCGTTGGCTACACCTTC; CDR3 protein: CASKLRASDLVGYTF
D gene: -; J gene: TRBJ2-3; clone size: few; V gene: TRBV11-2; CDR3 DNA: TGTGCCAGCAGCTTTGCCGGACAGCGAGCGCAGTATTTT; CDR3 protein: CASSFAGQRAQYF
D gene: TRBD2; J gene: TRBJ2-7; clone size: many; V gene: TRBV11-2; CDR3 DNA: TGTGCCAGCAGTCCCAGACTAGCGGGACCCTACGAGCAGTACTTC; CDR3 protein: CASSPRLAGPYEQYF
D gene: -; J gene: TRBJ2-7; clone size: -; V gene: TRBV2; CDR3 DNA: TGTGCCAGCACCACCGCGGTGGCGGCTTACGAGCAGTACTTC; CDR3 protein: CASTTAVAAYEQYF
D gene: -; J gene: TRBJ1-3; clone size: once; V gene: TRBV5-1; CDR3 DNA: TGCGCCAGCAGCTTGTTGGGTGGTGCTGGAAACACCATATATTTT; CDR3 protein: CASSLLGGAGNTIYF
D gene: TRBD1; J gene: TRBJ2-1; clone size: -; V gene: TRBV5-1; CDR3 DNA: TGCGCCAGCAGCAGTCATGACAGGGCCCCCTACAATGAGCAGTTCTTC; CDR3 protein: CASSSHDRAPYNEQFF
D gene: -; J gene: TRBJ2-7; clone size: few; V gene: TRBV4-1; CDR3 DNA: TGCGCCAGCAGCCAAGATCAGGCCTACGAGCAGTACTTC; CDR3 protein: CASSQDQAYEQYF
D gene: TRBD1; J gene: TRBJ2-7; clone size: -; V gene: TRBV12-3/TRBV12-4; CDR3 DNA: TGTGCCAGCAGGCGACAGGGGTCGGACTACGAGCAGTACTTC; CDR3 protein: CASRRQGSDYEQYF
D gene: -; J gene: TRBJ2-2; clone size: few; V gene: TRBV5-1; CDR3 DNA: TGCGCCAGCAGCTTGGAATGGTTCCCCGGGGAGCTGTTTTTT; CDR3 protein: CASSLEWFPGELFF
D gene: TRBD2; J gene: TRBJ2-7; clone size: -; V gene: TRBV7-9; CDR3 DNA: TGTGCCAGCATCGCGGGGGAGATACCCTACGAGCAGTACTTC; CDR3 protein: CASIAGEIPYEQYF
D gene: -; J gene: TRBJ1-1; clone size: many; V gene: TRBV7-6; CDR3 DNA: TGTGCCAGCAGCTTAGGGGACACCCCAATGAACACTGAAGCTTTCTTT; CDR3 protein: CASSLGDTPMNTEAFF
D gene: -; J gene: TRBJ2-1; clone size: many; V gene: TRBV20-1; CDR3 DNA: TGCAGTGCACCGGAACACAATGAGCAGTTCTTC; CDR3 protein: CSAPEHNEQFF
D gene: TRBD2; J gene: TRBJ2-1; clone size: many; V gene: TRBV7-9; CDR3 DNA: TGTGCCAGCAGCTTAGGGACTAGCGGGAGAGATGAGCAGTTCTTC; CDR3 protein: CASSLGTSGRDEQFF
D gene: -; J gene: TRBJ2-7; clone size: few; V gene: TRBV7-2; CDR3 DNA: TGTGCCAGCAGCCCTTGGCCCTCCTACGAGCAGTACTTC; CDR3 protein: CASSPWPSYEQYF
D gene: -; J gene: TRBJ1-2; clone size: -; V gene: TRBV6-5; CDR3 DNA: TGTGCCAGCAGTTACTCGGGACGGTTGAACTATGGCTACACCTTC; CDR3 protein: CASSYSGRLNYGYTF
D gene: -; J gene: TRBJ2-1; clone size: few; V gene: TRBV4-1; CDR3 DNA: TGCGCCAGCAGCCAAGGACTTCGGGGGAGAGGGATGGGCAATGAGCAGTTCTTC; CDR3 protein: CASSQGLRGRGMGNEQFF
D gene: TRBD2; J gene: TRBJ2-2; clone size: many; V gene: TRBV3-1; CDR3 DNA: TGTGCCAGCAGGTCTCTAGCGGGAGTCACCGGGGAGCTGTTTTTT; CDR3 protein: CASRSLAGVTGELFF
D gene: TRBD2; J gene: TRBJ2-1; clone size: few; V gene: TRBV7-2; CDR3 DNA: TGTGCCAGCAGCATCCTAGGGAGGGCCGGGTCGTATGAGCAGTTCTTC; CDR3 protein: CASSILGRAGSYEQFF
D gene: TRBD2; J gene: TRBJ2-3; clone size: few; V gene: TRBV11-1; CDR3 DNA: TGTGCCAGCAGCTTTCGGGGAGGGCGGACAGATACGCAGTATTTT; CDR3 protein: CASSFRGGRTDTQYF
D gene: TRBD2; J gene: TRBJ2-3; clone size: -; V gene: TRBV7-9; CDR3 DNA: TGTGCCAGCAGCTTAGTTGTGGGAGGGCAGCCGTGTTTT; CDR3 protein: CASSLVVGGQPCF